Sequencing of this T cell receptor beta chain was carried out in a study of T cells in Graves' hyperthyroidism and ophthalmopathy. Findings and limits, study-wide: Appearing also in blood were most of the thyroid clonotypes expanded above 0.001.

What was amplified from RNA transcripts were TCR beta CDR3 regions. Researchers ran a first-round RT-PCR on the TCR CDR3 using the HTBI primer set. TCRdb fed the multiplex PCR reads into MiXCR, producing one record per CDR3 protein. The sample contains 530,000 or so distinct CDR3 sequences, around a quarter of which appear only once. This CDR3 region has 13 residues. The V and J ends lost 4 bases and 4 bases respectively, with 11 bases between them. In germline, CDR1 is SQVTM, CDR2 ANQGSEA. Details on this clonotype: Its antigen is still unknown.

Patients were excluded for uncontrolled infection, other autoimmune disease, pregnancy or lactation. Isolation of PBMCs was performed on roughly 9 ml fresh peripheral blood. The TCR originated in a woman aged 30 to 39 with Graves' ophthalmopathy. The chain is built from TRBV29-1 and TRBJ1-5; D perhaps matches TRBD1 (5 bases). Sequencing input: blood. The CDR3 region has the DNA TGCAGCGTTGGGACACAGCCTAATCAGCCCCAGCATTTT. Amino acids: CSVGTQPNQPQHF. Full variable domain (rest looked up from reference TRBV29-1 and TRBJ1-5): SAVISQKPSRDICQRGTSLTIQCQVDSQVTMMFWYRQQPGQSLTLIATANQGSEATYESGFVIDKFPISRPNLTFSTLTVSNMSPEDSSIYLCSVGTQPNQPQHFGDGTRLSIL.